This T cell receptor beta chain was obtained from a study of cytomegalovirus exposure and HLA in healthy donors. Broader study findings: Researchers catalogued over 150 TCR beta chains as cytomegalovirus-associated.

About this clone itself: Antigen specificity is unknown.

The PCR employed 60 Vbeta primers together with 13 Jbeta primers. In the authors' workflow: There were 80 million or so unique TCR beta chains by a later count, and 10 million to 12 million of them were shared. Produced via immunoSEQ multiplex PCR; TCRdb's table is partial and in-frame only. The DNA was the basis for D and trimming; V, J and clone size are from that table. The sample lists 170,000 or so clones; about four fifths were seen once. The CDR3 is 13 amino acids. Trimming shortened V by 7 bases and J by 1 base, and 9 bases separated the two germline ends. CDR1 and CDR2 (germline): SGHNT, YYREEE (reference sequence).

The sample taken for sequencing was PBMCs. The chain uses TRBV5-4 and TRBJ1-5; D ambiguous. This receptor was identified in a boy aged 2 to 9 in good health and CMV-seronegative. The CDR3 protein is CASYFQSNQPQHF. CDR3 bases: TGTGCCAGCTATTTTCAGAGCAATCAGCCCCAGCATTTT.